This T cell receptor beta chain originates from a study of blood T cells in healthy people across ages. The CDR3 is 15 residues long. The V end was cut by 0 bases, the J end by 7 bases, with 14 bases between. Germline V lookup: CDR1 SGDLS, CDR2 YYNGEE. The second PCR ran roughly 7 to 12 cycles with a sample-barcoded 5' primer and J-beta primers. MiXCR, run by TCRdb on the 5' RACE reads, gives a single entry per CDR3 protein. The table has 780,000 or so distinct CDR3 sequences, 53% seen once. The chain combines TRBV9 with TRBJ2-1; D tentatively reads TRBD1 or TRBD2 (5 bases each). This TCR derives from a man of 80 years or more in good health. What was sequenced was blood. The CDR3 region has the DNA TGTGCCAGCAGCGTAGTGAGGGACGGCAGGAATGAGCAGTTCTTC. It encodes CASSVVRDGRNEQFF.